This T cell receptor (beta chain) originates from a study of cytomegalovirus exposure and HLA in healthy donors. Trimming cost V 2 bases and J 9 bases, with 8 bases left between them. This CDR3 is built from 12 residues. Germline CDR1 SGHTA, CDR2 FQGTGA. The PCR had 60 Vbeta and 13 Jbeta primers. TCRdb's table, derived via immunoSEQ multiplex PCR, lists solely in-frame clones and lacks some. Here the sample spans fewer than 200,000 clones, about 82% being singletons. The sample taken for sequencing was PBMCs. V gene TRBV7-3 combines with J gene TRBJ2-1, with D possibly matching TRBD2 (6 bases). The receptor comes from a woman in her 30s in good health and CMV-seropositive. The CDR3 sequence is CASSLYGGEQFF. The CDR3 coding sequence is TGTGCCAGCAGCTTATACGGGGGTGAGCAGTTCTTC.